The sequence of this T cell receptor (beta chain) was determined in a study of blood T cell repertoires in COVID-19. Sequenced by immunoSEQ multiplex PCR; TCRdb stores in-frame clones only, minus some. The data show about 250,000 clones, with about nine tenths seen just once and about 0.79% held by the top ten. Sequencing used peripheral blood. The source is a man aged 25 to 40 with COVID-19, enrolled during active disease.

Written as DNA, the CDR3 is TGTGCCAGCAGTGACAACGGGGTGTATGGCTACACCTTC. The encoded protein is CASSDNGVYGYTF. The V call is TRBV6-4, the J call TRBJ1-2; no definite D call. CDR1 is MRHNA, CDR2 SNTAGT, per germline. The CDR3 is 13 amino acids. V lost 2 bases and J 5 bases, leaving 9 bases between the germline ends.